The 23 T cell receptor beta chains given below trace back to one sample, sequenced in a study of shared clonotypes between healthy human individuals (dated by TCRdb to 2018 to 2021). The method was the immunoSEQ multiplex PCR assay. TCRdb retrieved this table from immuneACCESS and kept in-frame rearrangements only. Not all clones are present; in checked studies, unresolved V genes account for under half, and no reason is known for the remainder. Counted in this sample were 2 million to 2.5 million clones; approximately 96% of them appeared once. The ten largest clones take up around 0.13% of the sample. The sample comprised naive CD4+ T cells sorted from blood. This specimen's cell subset or site label, per the study, means: CD45RA+ positively selected. These receptor sequences come from a man aged 18 to 30 in good health.

CDR3 residues: CASTLNRGPNTEAFF. As DNA, the CDR3 is TGTGCCAGCACCCTGAATCGGGGGCCGAACACTGAAGCTTTCTTT. The chain links TRBV2 to TRBJ1-1, with a possible D match to TRBD1 (6 bases). The ends were cut back, 7 bases at V and 1 base at J, with 16 bases in the middle. Germline V gene sequence: CDR1 SNHLY, CDR2 FYNNEI. CDR3 length: 15 amino acids.

The genes are TRBV7-9 and TRBJ1-6; TRBD1 agrees at 10 bases. This CDR3 is built from 15 residues. Germline lookup yields CDR1 SEHNR and CDR2 FQNEAQ (reference sequence). J was trimmed by 9 bases and V by 3 bases; bases with no gene match: 5. The CDR3 DNA reads TGTGCCAGCAGCTTGGGACAGGGGTTAAGTTCACCCCTCCACTTT. Translating gives CASSLGQGLSSPLHF.

This chain joins TRBV7-2 and TRBJ2-1, with 9 nucleotides matching TRBD2. V shed 8 bases, J shed 1 base, and the junction held 15 bases outside the gene matches. CDR3 length: 18 residues. Germline CDR1 reads SGHTA; CDR2 reads FQGNSA. CDR3 sequence (DNA): TGTGCCAGCGCAAGAAGGGGTAGCGGGAGTGGGTCCTACAATGAGCAGTTCTTC. Protein: CASARRGSGSGSYNEQFF.

This chain uses TRBV27 with TRBJ1-2, with 7 bases identical to TRBD1. The CDR3 sequence is 14 residues long. V lost 4 bases and J lost 2; bases outside the gene matches: 4. CDR1 and CDR2 from the germline V gene are MNHEY and SMNVEV (reference sequence). This CDR3 is CASSSSGQNYGYTF. CDR3 DNA sequence: TGTGCCAGCAGTTCATCGGGACAGAACTATGGCTACACCTTC.

In the case of this clone: The identical CDR3 is also encoded by other nucleotide sequences in the sample. This rearrangement joins TRBV20-1 to TRBJ2-3; no reliable D call. This CDR3 spans 10 amino acids. CDR1 DFQATT and CDR2 SNEGSKA come from the germline V gene (reference sequence). Trimming took 3 bases from V and 6 from J, leaving 4 bases between them. CDR3 residues: CSASRDTQYF. For the CDR3, the DNA is TGCAGTGCTAGCAGGGATACGCAGTATTTT.

As for this clone: Being one base from a much bigger clone, this may be a read error. This sample includes further DNA sequences coding for the same CDR3. The V gene is TRBV7-8, the J gene TRBJ1-1; D is uncertain. This CDR3 region has 13 residues. Germline V gene sequence: CDR1 SGHVS, CDR2 FQNEAQ. Between the trimmed V and J ends, which lost 1 base and 1 base, there was a span of 4 bases. CDR3 DNA sequence: TGTGCCAGCAGCTTAGACAGGAACACTGAAGCTTTCTTT. Translating it yields CASSLDRNTEAFF.

The chain links TRBV27 to TRBJ1-1; 9 bases fit TRBD1. This CDR3 comprises 14 residues. Germline lookup yields CDR1 MNHEY and CDR2 SMNVEV (reference sequence). Trimming cost V 6 bases and J 0 bases; bases outside gene matches: 2. The chain's CDR3 is CASRWTGVNTEAFF. The CDR3, as DNA: TGTGCCAGCAGGTGGACAGGGGTGAACACTGAAGCTTTCTTT.

Worth noting for this clone: This specimen includes other DNA sequences encoding the same CDR3. The chain recombines TRBV9 with TRBJ1-5; a weak D match, TRBD1 (5 bases). This CDR3 contains 15 residues. V was shortened by 4 bases and J by 1 base, with 12 bases between the two germline ends. Germline assignment: CDR1 SGDLS and CDR2 YYNGEE. CDR3 residues: CASSKTGTSNQPQHF. As DNA, the CDR3 is TGTGCCAGCAGCAAGACGGGGACCAGCAATCAGCCCCAGCATTTT.

The V call is TRBV2, the J call TRBJ2-3; 11 bases map to TRBD2. The length of the CDR3 is 15 residues. J was trimmed by 6 bases and V by 6 bases; bases with no gene match: 8. CDR1 and CDR2 (germline): SNHLY, FYNNEI. The CDR3 DNA reads as TGTGCCAGCAGGCCTAGCGGGGGGTCGGGGGATACGCAGTATTTT. As protein: CASRPSGGSGDTQYF.

CDR3 region: CASNLAADTQYF. CDR3 coding DNA: TGTGCCAGCAACCTAGCGGCAGATACGCAGTATTTT. The rearrangement links TRBV5-6 to TRBJ2-3; TRBD2 agrees at 7 bases. The CDR3 contains 12 residues. Germline V gene sequence: CDR1 SGHDT, CDR2 YYEEEE. With V trimmed by 6 bases and J by 4 bases, 2 bases remained unmatched.

The chain recombines TRBV29-1 with TRBJ2-7; 10 bases align to TRBD2. Germline-derived CDR1 and CDR2 are SQVTM and ANQGSEA. J was trimmed by 4 bases and V by 5 bases; bases with no gene match: 2. This CDR3 contains 12 residues. The CDR3 DNA is TGCAGCGTTATAGCGGGAGGATACGAGCAGTACTTC. Translation gives CSVIAGGYEQYF.

The chain uses TRBV29-1 and TRBJ1-1; D gene uncertain. CDR3 size: 11 residues. CDR1 SQVTM and CDR2 ANQGSEA come from the germline V gene. V dropped 7 bases and J dropped 1 base, with 7 bases sitting between them. The CDR3 coding sequence is TGCAGCGGGTCCACGAACACTGAAGCTTTCTTT. This encodes CSGSTNTEAFF.

J is TRBJ1-1 and V is TRBV5-1, with a tentative D call TRBD1 (6 bases). V lost 0 bases and J lost 1, with 13 bases in between. The CDR3 is 16 amino acids. Germline V gives CDR1 SGHRS, CDR2 YFSETQ. The CDR3 DNA reads as TGCGCCAGCAGCTTGGAGGGGGGTAGATCGAACACTGAAGCTTTCTTT. This gives the protein CASSLEGGRSNTEAFF.

This clone was counted a single time. V is TRBV7-9 and J is TRBJ1-1, with no clear D. Trimming pared 1 base from V and 5 bases from J, leaving 5 bases between. The CDR3 is made up of 12 amino acids. CDR1 SEHNR and CDR2 FQNEAQ come from the germline V gene (reference sequence). The CDR3 DNA is TGTGCCAGCAGCTTAGTTCTTACTGAAGCTTTCTTT. Translated: CASSLVLTEAFF.

This clone is a singleton in its sample. This chain connects TRBV18 to TRBJ2-7; D is ambiguous. The CDR3 is made up of 14 amino acids. Germline CDR1 reads KGHSH; CDR2 reads LQKENI. V lost 6 bases and J 3 bases, leaving 15 bases between the germline ends. This CDR3 reads CASSPTLQSYEQYF. The CDR3 DNA follows: TGTGCCAGCTCCCCGACCCTCCAGAGCTACGAGCAGTACTTC.

This chain connects TRBV18 to TRBJ2-7; D is undetermined. The germline V gene encodes CDR1 KGHSH and CDR2 LQKENI. V dropped 5 bases and J dropped 11 bases, with 25 bases sitting between them. The CDR3 loop spans 15 amino acids. The CDR3 sequence: CASSSGTQDAASEYF. For the CDR3, the DNA is TGTGCCAGCTCATCGGGTACCCAGGACGCGGCATCGGAGTACTTC. Full variable domain (remainder filled in from reference TRBV18 and TRBJ2-7): NAGVMQNPRHLVRRRGQEARLRCSPMKGHSHVYWYRQLPEEGLKFMVYLQKENIIDESGMPKERFSAEFPKEGPSILRIQQVVRGDSAAYFCASSSGTQDAASEYFGPGTRLTVT.

To note about this clone: The same CDR3 also results from other DNA sequences found in this sample. This sequence joins TRBV5-4 and TRBJ2-4, with D perhaps TRBD2 (6 bases). Trimming pared 0 bases from V and 6 bases from J, leaving 10 bases between. CDR1 is SGHNT, CDR2 YYREEE, per germline (reference sequence). The CDR3 contains 14 residues. The CDR3 DNA sequence: TGTGCCAGCAGCTTGGATGGGGGAGGAAACATTCAGTACTTC. Its protein product is CASSLDGGGNIQYF.

Only one count was recorded for this clone. This chain connects TRBV21-1 to TRBJ2-7; TRBD2, as called in the table, went unchecked against the DNA. TRBV21-1 is annotated as a pseudogene. CDR3 size: 15 residues. The CDR3 bases are TGTGCCAGCAGCAAAGTAGCGACACCCACCTACGAGCAGTACTTC. Residues: CASSKVATPTYEQYF.

This sequence joins TRBV6-5 and TRBJ2-7; the D call may be TRBD1 or TRBD2 (5 bases each). Germline V lookup: CDR1 MNHEY, CDR2 SVGAGI. The CDR3 totals 15 residues. With 4 bases removed from V and 1 base from J, the gap between germline ends came to 14 bases. The CDR3 DNA follows: TGTGCCAGCAGTTTACCCCCGGGACCATCCTACGAGCAGTACTTC. It yields the protein CASSLPPGPSYEQYF.

The rearrangement links TRBV10-3 to TRBJ2-1, with TRBD2 as a possible D gene (5 bases). V was cut by 6 bases and J by 2 bases, with 14 bases left in between. This CDR3 comprises 15 residues. Germline V gene sequence: CDR1 ENHRY, CDR2 SYGVKD. The CDR3 region is CAIRTVLGAYNEQFF. The CDR3 DNA is TGTGCCATCAGGACCGTACTAGGCGCCTACAATGAGCAGTTCTTC.

The chain recombines TRBV18 with TRBJ2-5; D is possibly TRBD1 (6 bases). This CDR3 contains 15 residues. Germline CDR1 reads KGHSH; CDR2 reads LQKENI. V shed 2 bases and J shed 4 bases, with 14 bases lying between them. CDR3 DNA: TGTGCCAGCTCACCAATCCAGGGGATCGGAGAGACCCAGTACTTC. Protein: CASSPIQGIGETQYF.

The CDR3 DNA follows: TGTGCCAGCAGCGTGGGGACCGGGTCTCTCTCCTACAATGAGCAGTTCTTC. Translating it yields CASSVGTGSLSYNEQFF. The chain combines TRBV9 with TRBJ2-1; TRBD1 or TRBD2 may be the D gene (5 bases each). Germline loops: CDR1 SGDLS, CDR2 YYNGEE. There are 17 residues in the CDR3. V was cut by 2 bases and J by 0 bases, with 15 bases left in between.

The chain is built from TRBV7-2 and TRBJ1-6; no clear D gene. The germline gives CDR1 SGHTA, CDR2 FQGNSA. The CDR3 has 12 residues. The V end was cut by 3 bases, the J end by 9 bases, with 6 bases between. CDR3 loop: CASSFPGSPLHF. In DNA form, the CDR3 reads TGTGCCAGCAGCTTTCCCGGTTCACCCCTCCACTTT.